These T cell receptor beta chains were read from a single sample in a study of Tregs in tolerant kidney transplant recipients. Sequenced by immunoSEQ multiplex PCR; TCRdb stores in-frame clones only, minus some. Here the sample spans roughly 120,000 clones, around 91% being singletons. The sequencing sample was made of CD4+ T cells from blood. The source is a human donor in good health. CDR3s include the opening cysteine and the closing phenylalanine or tryptophan. The D gene is left open where the match is weak. Clone sizes are given selectively: once, few, many, or a class where the clone is expanded.

v_gene	d_gene	j_gene	abundance	CDR3aa	CDR3nt
TRBV29-1	-	TRBJ1-2	-	CSVEKSDYGYTF	TGCAGCGTTGAAAAGTCAGACTATGGCTACACCTTC
TRBV4-1	-	TRBJ1-1	-	CASSQEGRSNTEAFF	TGCGCCAGCAGCCAAGAAGGCCGTTCGAACACTGAAGCTTTCTTT
TRBV5-4	-	TRBJ1-4	-	CASSFAIQGNEKLFF	TGTGCCAGCAGCTTTGCAATACAGGGAAATGAAAAACTGTTTTTT
TRBV7-6	TRBD2	TRBJ2-1	-	CASSLERGYEQFF	TGTGCCAGCAGCTTAGAGCGGGGTTATGAGCAGTTCTTC
TRBV11-2	-	TRBJ1-1	-	CASSFPNRNTEAFF	TGTGCCAGCAGCTTCCCAAACAGGAACACTGAAGCTTTCTTT
TRBV30	-	TRBJ1-1	-	CAWKPDRLNTEAFF	TGTGCCTGGAAACCAGACAGGCTGAACACTGAAGCTTTCTTT
TRBV5-4	-	TRBJ2-3	-	CASSLRRAPTDTQYF	TGTGCCAGCAGCTTGCGCCGGGCACCCACAGATACGCAGTATTTT
TRBV6-1	TRBD1	TRBJ2-1	-	CASSATGGNEQFF	TGTGCCAGCAGCGCGACAGGGGGGAATGAGCAGTTCTTC
TRBV29-1	-	TRBJ1-4	once	CSLRDGNEKLFF	TGCAGCCTCCGGGACGGTAATGAAAAACTGTTTTTT
TRBV19	TRBD2	TRBJ2-7	-	CASSNGASGLYEQYF	TGTGCCAGTAGTAATGGGGCTAGCGGATTGTACGAGCAGTACTTC
TRBV2	-	TRBJ1-6	once	CASSPFINSPLHF	TGTGCCAGCAGTCCCTTTATTAATTCACCCCTCCACTTT
TRBV6-5	-	TRBJ1-4	-	CASSGGTRNEKLFF	TGTGCCAGCAGTGGCGGGACCCGAAATGAAAAACTGTTTTTT
TRBV5-1	TRBD2	TRBJ2-2	-	CASSFLAGSPTGELFF	TGCGCCAGCAGCTTCCTAGCGGGAAGCCCCACCGGGGAGCTGTTTTTT
TRBV7-8	TRBD1	TRBJ1-2	-	CASSSDRGRNYGYTF	TGTGCCAGCAGCAGTGACAGGGGGCGCAACTATGGCTACACCTTC
TRBV4-1	-	TRBJ2-7	-	CASSFRDGLYEQYF	TGCGCCAGCAGCTTCCGGGACGGACTGTACGAGCAGTACTTC
TRBV5-1	TRBD2	TRBJ2-3	-	CASSRGTSGTDTQYF	TGCGCCAGCAGCCGAGGGACTAGCGGGACAGATACGCAGTATTTT
TRBV30	-	TRBJ1-2	-	CAWSPGVYGYTF	TGTGCCTGGAGTCCTGGGGTCTATGGCTACACCTTC
TRBV7-9	-	TRBJ1-4	-	CASREERGPEKLFF	TGTGCCAGCAGAGAAGAACGGGGGCCAGAAAAACTGTTTTTT
TRBV19	TRBD1	TRBJ1-3	once	CASSAPGTGGNTIYF	TGTGCCAGTAGTGCTCCCGGGACAGGAGGAAACACCATATATTTT
TRBV27	-	TRBJ2-2	-	CASRSWGAGTGELFF	TGTGCCAGCCGGTCGTGGGGGGCGGGCACCGGGGAGCTGTTTTTT
TRBV10-3	TRBD1	TRBJ2-1	-	CAISDGTGRDWNEQFF	TGTGCCATCAGTGACGGGACAGGGCGGGACTGGAATGAGCAGTTCTTC
TRBV19	TRBD1	TRBJ1-5	-	CASSIGQAFNQPQHF	TGTGCCAGTAGTATTGGACAGGCATTCAATCAGCCCCAGCATTTT
TRBV29-1	TRBD1	TRBJ1-5	-	CSAGTGGLDQPQHF	TGCAGCGCCGGGACAGGCGGCTTAGATCAGCCCCAGCATTTT
TRBV18	TRBD1	TRBJ2-7	once	CASSLRQGEQYF	TGTGCCAGCTCATTACGACAGGGCGAGCAGTACTTC
TRBV30	-	TRBJ2-2	once	CAWSVYVGRSNTGELFF	TGTGCCTGGAGTGTGTATGTCGGACGCTCGAACACCGGGGAGCTGTTTTTT
TRBV30	-	TRBJ2-4	-	CAWSVPGIAKNIQYF	TGTGCCTGGAGTGTCCCGGGGATAGCCAAAAACATTCAGTACTTC
TRBV7-7	-	TRBJ2-1	-	CASSLMGVSNEQFF	TGTGCTAGCAGCTTGATGGGAGTTTCCAATGAGCAGTTCTTC
TRBV11-2	-	TRBJ2-5	-	CASSPLRGTQYF	TGTGCCAGCAGCCCTTTACGGGGGACCCAGTACTTC
TRBV5-1	TRBD1	TRBJ1-5	-	CASSLGTGGMQPQHF	TGCGCCAGCAGCTTGGGGACAGGGGGTATGCAGCCCCAGCATTTT